One sample yielded the 22 T cell receptor beta chains listed below, sequenced in a study of shared clonotypes between healthy human individuals. Naive-designated CD8 cells lacked CD45RO, were positively enriched for CCR7, and omitted terminally differentiated effector memory CD45RA+ cells. Method: immunoSEQ multiplex PCR; TCRdb's copy keeps in-frame clones and lacks some. The sample carries about 2 million clones, less than 95% recorded once. Sample: naive CD8+ T cells sorted from blood. All receptors derive from a man aged 18 to 29 in good health.

Remarks on this clone: The sample holds other DNA sequences that translate to the same CDR3. The V gene is TRBV7-9, the J gene TRBJ1-1; no clear D gene. V was trimmed by 1 base and J by 8 bases, leaving 2 bases between them. The CDR3 length is 10 residues. CDR1 and CDR2 (germline): SEHNR, FQNEAQ (reference sequence). CDR3 sequence (DNA): TGTGCCAGCAGCTTAGTAGAAGCTTTCTTT. Translated: CASSLVEAFF.

This rearrangement joins TRBV9 to TRBJ1-1; TRBD1 agrees at 10 bases. The germline CDR1 and CDR2 sequences are SGDLS and YYNGEE. Trimming at V came to 4 bases and at J to 1 base, leaving 4 bases not matched to a gene. The CDR3 runs 15 residues. The CDR3 is CASSSWTGGNTEAFF. CDR3 coding DNA: TGTGCCAGCAGCTCCTGGACAGGGGGGAACACTGAAGCTTTCTTT.

This chain links TRBV18 with TRBJ2-5, with TRBD1 identical over 8 bases. This CDR3 spans 14 amino acids. The J segment lost 4 bases and the V segment lost 3 bases, leaving 4 bases of the junction unmatched. Germline assignment: CDR1 KGHSH and CDR2 LQKENI. CDR3 region: CASSPRTGLETQYF. The CDR3 nucleotides are TGTGCCAGCTCACCCAGGACAGGGTTAGAGACCCAGTACTTC.

The V call is TRBV9, the J call TRBJ2-7, with a possible D match to TRBD1 (6 bases). This CDR3 has 13 amino acids. V was cut by 3 bases and J by 4 bases, with 11 bases left in between. The germline gives CDR1 SGDLS, CDR2 YYNGEE. CDR3 amino acids: CASSEGDWYEQYF. For the CDR3, the DNA is TGTGCCAGCAGCGAGGGGGATTGGTACGAGCAGTACTTC.

The chain uses TRBV7-8 and TRBJ1-3; D ambiguous. V gave up 4 bases and J gave up 0 bases, with 13 bases separating them. The CDR3 has 16 residues. Germline V gene sequence: CDR1 SGHVS, CDR2 FQNEAQ. The CDR3 region is CASSSGMIGSGNTIYF. In nucleotides, the CDR3 is TGTGCCAGCAGCTCCGGGATGATTGGCTCTGGAAACACCATATATTTT.

The rearrangement uses TRBV30 and TRBJ1-1; possibly TRBD1 for D (5 bases). V was cut by 0 bases and J by 4 bases, with 9 bases left in between. Germline V gene lookup returns CDR1 GTSNPN and CDR2 SVGIG (reference sequence). This CDR3 is 13 amino acids long. For the CDR3, the DNA is TGTGCCTGGAGTGTGTATCAGGGCACTGAAGCTTTCTTT. This encodes CAWSVYQGTEAFF.

The genes are TRBV29-1 and TRBJ2-7, with TRBD1 matching 10 bases. The V segment lost 6 bases and the J segment 3 bases; nucleotides outside the gene matches: 8. The CDR3 totals 14 residues. Germline V gives CDR1 SQVTM, CDR2 ANQGSEA. The CDR3 loop is CSVVSRDRGYEQYF. The CDR3 coding sequence is TGCAGCGTCGTAAGCCGGGACAGGGGCTACGAGCAGTACTTC.

The chain joins TRBV13 to TRBJ1-4; 11 nucleotides agree with TRBD1. V shed 1 base and J 8 bases; nucleotides not matched to a gene: 3. Germline values: CDR1 PRHDT, CDR2 FYEKMQ (reference sequence). The CDR3 has 15 amino acids. CDR3 nucleotides: TGTGCCAGCAGCTTAGAAGGACAGGGGGCCGAAAAACTGTTTTTT. Amino acid sequence: CASSLEGQGAEKLFF.

V is TRBV2 and J is TRBJ1-2, with 7 positions matching TRBD1. The germline CDR1 and CDR2 sequences are SNHLY and FYNNEI. V lost 9 bases to trimming and J lost 5 bases; unmatched junction nucleotides: 9. The CDR3 contains 13 residues. The CDR3 DNA follows: TGTGCCAGATACCCGGGACAGAATTATGGCTACACCTTC. Its translation is CARYPGQNYGYTF.

The V call is TRBV15, the J call TRBJ1-5; 7 bases agree with TRBD1. Unmatched junction bases numbered 7, after V lost 6 bases and J lost 2 bases. Germline loops: CDR1 LNHNV, CDR2 YYDKDF (reference sequence). CDR3 size: 15 residues. For the CDR3, the DNA is TGTGCCACCAGATTAAGGGGGCACGGCAATCAGCCCCAGCATTTT. Protein sequence: CATRLRGHGNQPQHF.

With regard to this clone: This CDR3 is also generated by other DNA sequences in the sample. The rearrangement uses TRBV19 and TRBJ1-1; 7 bases agree with TRBD1. V lost 6 bases, J lost 5 bases, and 6 bases stayed unmatched. The CDR3 is 13 amino acids. Germline V gene data show CDR1 as LNHDA and CDR2 as SQIVND (reference sequence). The CDR3 reads CASSLDRETEAFF. The CDR3 bases are TGTGCCAGTAGCCTTGACAGGGAAACTGAAGCTTTCTTT.

V and J are TRBV7-2 and TRBJ2-1; 10 bases match TRBD1. J was trimmed by 2 bases and V by 4 bases; bases with no gene match: 8. The length of the CDR3 is 17 residues. Germline loops: CDR1 SGHTA, CDR2 FQGNSA. The CDR3 sequence is CASSSGQGKYPYNEQFF. In DNA, the CDR3 is TGTGCCAGCAGCTCGGGACAGGGGAAATACCCCTACAATGAGCAGTTCTTC.

The chain's CDR3 is CASSSGQLLREQYF. CDR3 nucleotides: TGTGCCAGCAGTTCGGGACAGTTACTACGGGAGCAGTACTTC. The chain recombines TRBV27 with TRBJ2-7; 7 bases fit TRBD1. The V gene's germline CDR1 is MNHEY and CDR2 SMNVEV (reference sequence). The junction had 10 bases not matched to a gene; V was cut back by 4 bases and J by 7 bases. This CDR3 has 14 amino acids.

The chain has TRBV10-2 and TRBJ2-7, with 7 bases that match TRBD1. V gave up 11 bases and J gave up 2 bases; unmatched junction bases: 9. Germline V gives CDR1 WSHSY, CDR2 SAAADI. The CDR3 covers 13 residues. The CDR3 reads CAARDSVPYEQYF. DNA for the CDR3: TGCGCCGCCAGGGACAGTGTTCCCTACGAGCAGTACTTC.

The J gene is TRBJ2-5, the V gene TRBV11-2; TRBD1 agrees at 8 bases. There are 14 residues in the CDR3. Trimming removed 5 bases from V and 1 base from J; junction bases left unmatched: 3. The V gene's germline CDR1 is SGHAT and CDR2 FQNNGV. CDR3: CASSPDRGQETQYF. CDR3 sequence (DNA): TGTGCCAGCAGCCCTGACAGGGGCCAAGAGACCCAGTACTTC.

The chain uses TRBV13 and TRBJ2-5, with 10 bases lining up with TRBD2. The CDR3 covers 16 residues. Trimming removed 1 base from V and 2 bases from J; junction bases left unmatched: 4. Per germline, CDR1 PRHDT and CDR2 FYEKMQ (reference sequence). CDR3 nucleotides: TGTGCCAGCAGCTTAGTTGGTAGCGGGGGGCAAGAGACCCAGTACTTC. Translated: CASSLVGSGGQETQYF. Full variable domain (missing parts from reference TRBV13 and TRBJ2-5): AAGVIQSPRHLIKEKRETATLKCYPIPRHDTVYWYQQGPGQDPQFLISFYEKMQSDKGSIPDRFSAQQFSDYHSELNMSSLELGDSALYFCASSLVGSGGQETQYFGPGTRLLVL.

J is TRBJ2-5 and V is TRBV27, with D hard to call. The CDR3 has 16 amino acids. V gave up 9 bases and J gave up 5 bases, with 25 bases separating them. The V gene's germline CDR1 is MNHEY and CDR2 SMNVEV (reference sequence). CDR3 sequence (DNA): TGTGCCAGTCACCCTTCGGGTCCAGCTAAAGGGGAGACCCAGTACTTC. Translated: CASHPSGPAKGETQYF.

The V gene is TRBV14, the J gene TRBJ1-6; D may be TRBD1 (5 bases). The CDR3 spans 16 residues. CDR1 and CDR2 from the germline V gene are SGHDN and FVKESK. V was clipped by 3 bases and J by 3 bases, with 12 bases between them. The CDR3 sequence: CASSHRDGNYNSPLHF. The CDR3 region has the DNA TGTGCCAGCAGCCACCGGGACGGAAACTATAATTCACCCCTCCACTTT.

The chain employs TRBV13 and TRBJ2-3; D is possibly TRBD1 or TRBD2 (5 bases each). Trimming stripped 8 bases from V and 2 bases from J, with 8 bases between. CDR1 and CDR2 (germline): PRHDT, FYEKMQ (reference sequence). The CDR3 sequence is 12 residues long. In DNA, the CDR3 is TGTGCCAGCGGGGGTGTCACAGATACGCAGTATTTT. This codes for CASGGVTDTQYF.

The chain combines TRBV6-6 with TRBJ2-5, with TRBD2 as a possible D gene (5 bases). Germline CDR1 and CDR2: MNHNY and SVGAGI (reference sequence). The CDR3 covers 13 residues. V lost 2 bases to trimming and J lost 4 bases, with 8 bases between them. CDR3 DNA sequence: TGTGCCAGCAGTTACGAAGGAGGAGAGACCCAGTACTTC. This sequence encodes CASSYEGGETQYF.

The chain carries TRBV4-3 and TRBJ2-1; TRBD2 matches 9 bases. Germline CDR1 reads LGHNA; CDR2 reads YSLEER. This CDR3 has 17 residues. Trimming at V came to 0 bases and at J to 3 bases, leaving 6 bases not matched to a gene. The CDR3 DNA reads as TGCGCCAGCAGCCAAGAATTGGCGACTAGCGGCTACAATGAGCAGTTCTTC. It is translated as CASSQELATSGYNEQFF.

This rearrangement joins TRBV5-6 to TRBJ2-7; TRBD1 agrees at 11 bases. J gave up 3 bases and V 3 bases, and 5 bases lay outside the gene matches. Germline lookup yields CDR1 SGHDT and CDR2 YYEEEE. The CDR3 contains 15 residues. The DNA for the CDR3 is TGTGCCAGCAGCTCGACGGGACAGGGGGACTACGAGCAGTACTTC. It encodes CASSSTGQGDYEQYF.